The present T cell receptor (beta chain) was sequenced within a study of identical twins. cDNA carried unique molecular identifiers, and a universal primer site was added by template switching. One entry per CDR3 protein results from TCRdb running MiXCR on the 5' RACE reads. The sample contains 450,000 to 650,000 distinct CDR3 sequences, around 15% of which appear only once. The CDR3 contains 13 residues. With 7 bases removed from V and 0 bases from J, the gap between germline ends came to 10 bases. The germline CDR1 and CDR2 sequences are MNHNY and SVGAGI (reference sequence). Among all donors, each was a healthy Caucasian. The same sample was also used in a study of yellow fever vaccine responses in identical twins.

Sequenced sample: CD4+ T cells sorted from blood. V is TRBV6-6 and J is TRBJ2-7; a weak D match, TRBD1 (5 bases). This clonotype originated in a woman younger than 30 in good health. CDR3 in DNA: TGTGCCAGCACTAGGGGCCTCTCCTACGAGCAGTACTTC. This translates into CASTRGLSYEQYF.